This T cell receptor (beta chain) was found in a study of T cell changes during pregnancy in multiple sclerosis. The CDR3 has 14 amino acids. The germline V gene has CDR1 SGHRS and CDR2 YFSETQ. The V end lost 4 bases, the J end lost 4 bases, and 9 bases lay between the germline ends. This table comes from immunoSEQ multiplex PCR, and its TCRdb copy is limited to in-frame clones, with some not included. Of roughly 89,000 clones in the sample, approximately 95% were seen once. This TCR derives from a female donor with multiple sclerosis, enrolled in a pregnancy study. The sample here was peripheral blood, taken in the first trimester of pregnancy. The chain joins TRBV5-1 to TRBJ1-6, with a possible D match to TRBD1 (6 bases). The CDR3 region is CASSPGEYNSPLHF. The CDR3 DNA sequence: TGCGCCAGCAGCCCAGGGGAATATAATTCACCCCTCCACTTT. Combining the CDR3 with reference TRBV5-1 and TRBJ1-6 gives the whole variable domain KAGVTQTPRYLIKTRGQQVTLSCSPISGHRSVSWYQQTPGQGLQFLFEYFSETQRNKGNFPGRFSGRQFSNSRSEMNVSTLELGDSALYLCASSPGEYNSPLHFGNGTRLTVT.